Sequencing of this T cell receptor (beta chain) was carried out in a study of blood T cell repertoires in COVID-19. This clone is medium-sized in the sample. V dropped 3 bases and J dropped 0 bases, with 2 bases sitting between them. The CDR3 has 12 amino acids. Germline values: CDR1 KGHSH, CDR2 LQKENI. Measured with immunoSEQ multiplex PCR; TCRdb has only the in-frame clones, and not every one. The table records around 150,000 clones, 70% to 90% of them present only once. This chain uses TRBV18 with TRBJ1-1; no clear D gene. The specimen was peripheral blood. The receptor was isolated from an older woman with COVID-19, enrolled during active disease. The DNA for the CDR3 is TGTGCCAGCTCACCCTTGAACACTGAAGCTTTCTTT. It encodes CASSPLNTEAFF. The full variable domain, with the rest looked up from reference TRBV18 and TRBJ1-1, is NAGVMQNPRHLVRRRGQEARLRCSPMKGHSHVYWYRQLPEEGLKFMVYLQKENIIDESGMPKERFSAEFPKEGPSILRIQQVVRGDSAAYFCASSPLNTEAFFGQGTRLTVV.